This entry describes one T cell receptor (beta chain). Its antigen is unknown. These data originate in a study of immune evolution from preneoplasia to lung adenocarcinoma. The wider study: HLA loss of heterozygosity: about 7% AIS, around 16% MIA, about 30% ADC, none AAH. Study-level findings and limits: Top clone share appeared to fall from AAH through AIS, MIA, adenocarcinoma.

Using immunoSEQ multiplex PCR, the repertoire was profiled, and TCRdb retains in-frame clones only, with some absent. The sample has 2,500 to 3,500 clones; around 83% are singletons. The V end was cut by 1 base, the J end by 0 bases, with 11 bases between. The germline gives CDR1 SQVTM, CDR2 ANQGSEA. The CDR3 covers 15 residues. The source material was FFPE atypical adenomatous hyperplasia tissue from the lung. As to subset: atypical adenomatous hyperplasia (AAH), lung preneoplasia. This clonotype originated in a person aged 65 to 79 with lung adenocarcinoma. The rearrangement links TRBV29-1 to TRBJ2-3; a weak D match, TRBD1 (5 bases). The chain's CDR3 is CSVEGSGISTDTQYF. The CDR3 DNA reads TGCAGCGTTGAAGGCTCAGGGATCAGCACAGATACGCAGTATTTT.